These T cell receptor beta chains were read from a single sample in a study of cytomegalovirus exposure and HLA in healthy donors. Produced via immunoSEQ multiplex PCR; TCRdb's table is partial and in-frame only. Of some 110,000 clones listed, 81% were seen once; the top ten hold under 5%. The specimen was PBMCs. The receptors here all came from a woman in her thirties in good health and CMV-seronegative. Each CDR3 is given with its conserved first and last residue. D genes are given only for firm matches. Only some rows state a clone size, as once, few, many or a class for expanded clones.

clone_size	cdr3_length	v_call	j_call	d_call	cdr3_aa	cdr3_nt
.	13	TRBV7-9	TRBJ2-7	TRBD2	CASFSAGGYEQYF	TGTGCCAGCTTTTCAGCGGGAGGCTACGAGCAGTACTTC
.	21	TRBV6-7	TRBJ2-7	TRBD2	CASSPLFAPGLAGGRREEQYF	TGTGCCAGCAGTCCGCTATTCGCCCCGGGACTAGCGGGAGGTCGCCGGGAAGAGCAGTACTTC
few	16	TRBV7-8	TRBJ2-7	TRBD2	CASSPRAGDLSYEQYF	TGTGCCAGCAGCCCACGAGCGGGGGACCTTTCCTACGAGCAGTACTTC
.	15	TRBV6-5	TRBJ1-4	.	CASRDEGRSHEKLFF	TGTGCCAGCAGAGATGAGGGCAGGTCCCATGAAAAACTGTTTTTT
.	14	TRBV5-1	TRBJ2-7	.	CASSLAGNPYEQYF	TGCGCCAGCAGCTTGGCAGGGAACCCCTACGAGCAGTACTTC
few	17	TRBV7-7	TRBJ2-5	.	CASSFRLSAQGQETQYF	TGTGCTAGCAGCTTTAGGCTCTCTGCACAGGGCCAAGAGACCCAGTACTTC
.	15	TRBV28	TRBJ2-1	.	CASSSTRVPNNEQFF	TGTGCCAGCAGTTCAACTAGGGTACCCAACAATGAGCAGTTCTTC
.	17	TRBV19	TRBJ2-1	.	CASSIIAGGQGYNEQFF	TGTGCCAGTAGTATCATTGCGGGGGGACAGGGCTACAATGAGCAGTTCTTC
.	14	TRBV5-1	TRBJ1-4	.	CASSLGGRNEKLFF	TGCGCCAGCAGCTTGGGGGGGAGGAATGAAAAACTGTTTTTT
once	16	TRBV6-5	TRBJ1-3	TRBD1	CASSYGDRPSGNTIYF	TGTGCCAGCAGTTACGGGGACAGGCCATCTGGAAACACCATATATTTT
.	17	TRBV11-3	TRBJ2-3	TRBD2	CASSLDGGRARTDTQYF	TGTGCCAGCAGCTTAGATGGGGGGAGGGCCCGCACAGATACGCAGTATTTT
.	15	TRBV2	TRBJ1-2	.	CASSGGLRANYGYTF	TGTGCCAGCAGCGGGGGACTGAGAGCTAACTATGGCTACACCTTC
.	15	TRBV4-1	TRBJ2-7	TRBD2	CASSQGGLADYEQYF	TGCGCCAGCAGCCAAGGCGGGCTAGCGGACTACGAGCAGTACTTC
.	15	TRBV2	TRBJ2-7	.	CASRKGGTGNYEQYF	TGTGCCAGCAGGAAGGGGGGGACAGGAAACTACGAGCAGTACTTC
.	17	TRBV5-1	TRBJ1-1	TRBD1	CASSVRGQESRNTEAFF	TGCGCCAGCAGCGTCAGGGGGCAGGAATCACGAAACACTGAAGCTTTCTTT
once	14	TRBV5-1	TRBJ2-6	TRBD1	CASSLSTGVDVLTF	TGCGCCAGCAGCTTGAGCACAGGGGTGGACGTCCTGACTTTC
once	14	TRBV28	TRBJ1-1	TRBD1	CASSSNRGQAEAFF	TGTGCCAGCAGTTCGAACAGGGGGCAGGCTGAAGCTTTCTTT
.	14	TRBV4-2	TRBJ2-7	.	CASSPFGGSYEQYF	TGTGCCAGCAGCCCCTTCGGCGGCTCCTACGAGCAGTACTTC
few	15	TRBV18	TRBJ2-7	.	CASSPREAPAGEQYF	TGTGCCAGCTCACCACGGGAGGCCCCCGCTGGGGAGCAGTACTTC
.	20	TRBV13	TRBJ2-7	TRBD1	CASSTTTLTGFKDLPYEQYF	TGTGCCAGCAGCACTACAACATTGACAGGGTTTAAGGACTTACCCTACGAGCAGTACTTC
.	16	TRBV5-4	TRBJ2-1	TRBD2	CASSQTRLASYNEQFF	TGTGCCAGCAGCCAAACTAGACTAGCCTCCTACAATGAGCAGTTCTTC
.	17	TRBV27	TRBJ2-1	TRBD2	CASSPTPASGSYNEQFF	TGTGCCAGCAGTCCAACCCCCGCTAGCGGGTCTTACAATGAGCAGTTCTTC
.	14	TRBV2	TRBJ2-3	TRBD2	CAAVTSVITDTQYF	TGTGCCGCAGTGACTAGCGTAATCACAGATACGCAGTATTTT
.	15	TRBV15	TRBJ2-1	TRBD2	CATTSTSGSLKEQFF	TGTGCCACCACCTCGACTAGCGGGAGTCTCAAGGAGCAGTTCTTC
.	17	TRBV21-1	TRBJ2-7	.	CASSKAPDSFFKGEQYF	TGTGCCAGCAGCAAAGCCCCGGACAGCTTTTTCAAAGGGGAGCAGTACTTC
.	14	TRBV27	TRBJ2-3	.	CASSLGSVTDTQYF	TGTGCCAGCAGTTTAGGTAGTGTCACAGATACGCAGTATTTT
.	18	TRBV5-1	TRBJ1-3	TRBD1	CASRLRGTGGLSGNTIYF	TGCGCCAGCAGGCTCCGTGGGACAGGGGGCCTCTCTGGAAACACCATATATTTT
few	15	TRBV6-5	TRBJ2-1	TRBD2	CASRPLAGEYNEQFF	TGTGCCAGCAGACCGCTAGCGGGAGAGTACAATGAGCAGTTCTTC
.	15	TRBV7-2	TRBJ2-1	TRBD2	CASSAHPGLAGEQFF	TGTGCCAGCAGCGCCCACCCGGGACTAGCTGGTGAGCAGTTCTTC